This T cell receptor (beta chain) was recovered during a study of CD8+ T cells in alopecia areata. Concerning this clone itself: What it recognizes is unknown.

Study-wide results and caveats: Compared with normal scalp, lesional scalp had higher clonality and more expanded CD8+ clones.

As the sequencing template, cDNA was produced by extracting RNA and reverse transcribing it. Sequencing used immunoSEQ multiplex PCR; TCRdb keeps in-frame clones, though not all of them. Of some 150,000 clones listed, 45% to 55% are singletons. CD4+ and CD8+ T cells were sorted from PBMCs. The sequence came from a human donor with alopecia areata. The sample was CD8+ T cells sorted from blood, taken at week 0.

The DNA for the CDR3 is TGTGCCAGCAGCCCCAATGGACAGGAGTACCAAGAGACCCAGTACTTC. It translates to CASSPNGQEYQETQYF. The chain links TRBV5-6 to TRBJ2-5; 7 positions match TRBD1. The length of the CDR3 is 16 residues. V gave up 4 bases and J gave up 0 bases; unmatched junction bases: 9. The germline CDR1 and CDR2 sequences are SGHDT and YYEEEE. Together with reference TRBV5-6 and TRBJ2-5, the CDR3 gives the full variable domain: DAGVTQSPTHLIKTRGQQVTLRCSPKSGHDTVSWYQQALGQGPQFIFQYYEEEERQRGNFPDRFSGHQFPNYSSELNVNALLLGDSALYLCASSPNGQEYQETQYFGPGTRLLVL.